The source of this T cell receptor beta chain is a study of blood T cell repertoires in COVID-19. The CDR3 runs 16 residues. The V and J ends lost 5 bases and 2 bases respectively, with 18 bases between them. Germline CDR1 is MNHNY and CDR2 is SVGAGI (reference sequence). Data came from immunoSEQ multiplex PCR; TCRdb stores just in-frame clones and leaves some out. This sample has roughly 330,000 clones; over 75% occur once, and the top ten carry about 5.7%. This clonotype was obtained from a woman younger than 45 who had recovered from COVID-19. The J gene is TRBJ1-2, the V gene TRBV6-6; TRBD1 might be the D (6 bases). Sequencing was carried out using PBMCs or T cells enriched from blood (not recorded which). The CDR3 spells CASSPNIGQSNYGYTF. The DNA for the CDR3 is TGTGCCAGCAGTCCAAACATCGGACAGTCAAACTATGGCTACACCTTC.